One T cell receptor (beta chain) is described in this entry. This sample is drawn from a study of blood T cell repertoires in COVID-19. On the study more broadly: From the United States, Italy and Spain came samples of acute and convalescent COVID-19.

Authors' processing steps: Reference gene primers were amplified, and this amplification served to estimate nucleated cell counts. TCRdb's table, derived via immunoSEQ multiplex PCR, lists solely in-frame clones and lacks some. The V and J calls and the clone size are those of that table, but D and trimming were determined from the DNA. Of around 85,000 clones in the sample, 85% to 90% were seen once. Between the trimmed V and J ends, which lost 6 bases and 3 bases, there was a span of 11 bases. The V gene's germline CDR1 is LNHDA and CDR2 SQIVND (reference sequence). There are 13 residues in the CDR3. Individuals drawn from 20 to 25 US areas were roughly 18 to 89 years old. Categorization into cohorts depended on clinical history that participants reported.

The sequencing sample was made of PBMCs or T cells enriched from blood (not recorded which). The rearrangement uses TRBV19 and TRBJ1-2; D perhaps matches TRBD1 (5 bases). This receptor was obtained from a woman between 50 and 59 years old with acute COVID-19. CDR3 DNA sequence: TGTGCCAGTAGCCTGGGGGACTACTATGGCTACACCTTC. Protein product: CASSLGDYYGYTF.